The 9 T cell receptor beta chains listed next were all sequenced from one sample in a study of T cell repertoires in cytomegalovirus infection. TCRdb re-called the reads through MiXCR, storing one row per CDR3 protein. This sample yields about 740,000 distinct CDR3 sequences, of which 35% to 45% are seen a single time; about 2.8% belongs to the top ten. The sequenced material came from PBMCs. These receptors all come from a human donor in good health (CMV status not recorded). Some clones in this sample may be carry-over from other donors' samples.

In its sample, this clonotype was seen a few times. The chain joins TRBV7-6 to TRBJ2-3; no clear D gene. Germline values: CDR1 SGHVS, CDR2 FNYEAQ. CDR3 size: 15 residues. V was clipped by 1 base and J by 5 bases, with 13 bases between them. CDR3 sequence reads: CASSLVRTPLDTQYF. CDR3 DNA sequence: TGTGCCAGCAGCTTAGTCCGGACGCCTTTAGATACGCAGTATTTT.

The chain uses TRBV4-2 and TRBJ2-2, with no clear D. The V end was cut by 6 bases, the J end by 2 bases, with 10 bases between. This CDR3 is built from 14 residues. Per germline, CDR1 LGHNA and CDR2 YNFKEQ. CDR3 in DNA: TGTGCCAGCAGGACCCATCCTAACACCGGGGAGCTGTTTTTT. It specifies CASRTHPNTGELFF.

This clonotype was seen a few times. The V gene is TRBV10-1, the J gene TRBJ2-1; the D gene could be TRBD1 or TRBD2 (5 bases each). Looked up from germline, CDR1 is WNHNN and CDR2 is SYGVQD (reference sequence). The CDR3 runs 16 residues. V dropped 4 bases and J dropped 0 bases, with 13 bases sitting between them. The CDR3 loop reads CASSGGGTYSYNEQFF. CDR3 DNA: TGCGCCAGCAGTGGTGGGGGAACCTACTCCTACAATGAGCAGTTCTTC.

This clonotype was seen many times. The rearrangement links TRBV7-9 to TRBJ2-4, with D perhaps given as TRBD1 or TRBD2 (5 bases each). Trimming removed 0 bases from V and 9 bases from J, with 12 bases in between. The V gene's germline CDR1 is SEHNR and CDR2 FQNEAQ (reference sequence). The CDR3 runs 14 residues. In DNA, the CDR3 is TGTGCCAGCAGCTTAGCCGGGGCTGGGGGCATTCAGTACTTC. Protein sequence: CASSLAGAGGIQYF.

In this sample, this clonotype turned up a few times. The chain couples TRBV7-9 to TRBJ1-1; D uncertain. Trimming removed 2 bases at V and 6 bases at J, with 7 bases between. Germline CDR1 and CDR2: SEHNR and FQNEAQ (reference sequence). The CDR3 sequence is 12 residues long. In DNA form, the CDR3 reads TGTGCCAGCAGCTTATTATCGGCTGAAGCTTTCTTT. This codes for CASSLLSAEAFF.

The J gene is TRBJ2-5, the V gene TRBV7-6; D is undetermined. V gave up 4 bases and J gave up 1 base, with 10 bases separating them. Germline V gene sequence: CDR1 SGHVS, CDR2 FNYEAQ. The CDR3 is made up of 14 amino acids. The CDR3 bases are TGTGCCAGCAGCTCCCAGAGGACCCAAGAGACCCAGTACTTC. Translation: CASSSQRTQETQYF.

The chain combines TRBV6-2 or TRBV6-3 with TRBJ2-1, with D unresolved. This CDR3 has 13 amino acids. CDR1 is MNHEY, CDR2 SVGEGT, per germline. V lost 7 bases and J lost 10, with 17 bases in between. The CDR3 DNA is TGTGCCAGCATGGCCCACCCGGTTGGGGAGCAGTTCTTC. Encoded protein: CASMAHPVGEQFF.

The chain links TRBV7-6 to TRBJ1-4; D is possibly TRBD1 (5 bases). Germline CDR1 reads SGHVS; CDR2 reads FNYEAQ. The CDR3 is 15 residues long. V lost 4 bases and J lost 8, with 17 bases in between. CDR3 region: CASSSAQLPGEKLFF. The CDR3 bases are TGTGCCAGCAGCTCCGCTCAACTCCCAGGGGAAAAACTGTTTTTT.

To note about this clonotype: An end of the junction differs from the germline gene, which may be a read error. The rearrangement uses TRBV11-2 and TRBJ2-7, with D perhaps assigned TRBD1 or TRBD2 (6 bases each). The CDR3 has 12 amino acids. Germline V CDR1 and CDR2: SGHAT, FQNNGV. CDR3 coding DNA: TGTGCCAGCCGCTTAGGGGGGCACGAGCAGTACTTC. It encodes CASRLGGHEQYF.